Reported below is one T cell receptor beta chain. The sample is drawn from a study of control samples from healthy donors and cancer patients. The germline CDR1 and CDR2 sequences are GTSNPN and SVGIG (reference sequence). Trimming took off 5 bases at V and 2 bases at J, with 16 bases between the two ends. This CDR3 is built from 15 residues. This table comes from immunoSEQ multiplex PCR, and its TCRdb copy is limited to in-frame clones, with some not included. The data show some 130,000 clones, about 92% seen once. This TCR came from a woman between 50 and 59 years old in good health. The chain employs TRBV30 and TRBJ1-3, with TRBD1 as a possible D gene (5 bases). Sequencing input: blood. This CDR3 reads CAWDPYGGTGNTIYF. The CDR3 region has the DNA TGTGCCTGGGATCCCTACGGGGGAACTGGAAACACCATATATTTT.